The entry below gives a single TCR beta chain sequence along with its context. The data stem from a study of blood T cell repertoires in COVID-19. The CDR3 spans 12 residues. Trimming took off 3 bases at V and 7 bases at J, with 13 bases between the two ends. The germline V gene has CDR1 DFQATT and CDR2 SNEGSKA (reference sequence). Using immunoSEQ multiplex PCR, the repertoire was profiled, and TCRdb retains in-frame clones only, with some absent. The sample has 250,000 to 350,000 clones; 84% are singletons. The chain is built from TRBV20-1 and TRBJ2-7; D remains unclear. The clonotype was recovered from a person aged 65 to 79 with COVID-19, enrolled during active disease. The sequenced material came from peripheral blood. The CDR3 bases are TGCAGTGCTAGTTTCCGCGCTGAAGAGCAGTACTTC. It specifies CSASFRAEEQYF.